The clone carrying this T cell receptor (beta chain) was counted many times. Its antigen remains unidentified. This entry belongs to a study of regulatory T cells in long-lasting Graves disease. The CDR3 extends over 15 amino acids. Between the trimmed V and J ends, which lost 5 bases and 5 bases, there was a span of 19 bases. Germline lookup yields CDR1 MDHEN and CDR2 SYDVKM. Noted time point: persistent/refractory GD, antithyroid drugs over 5 years with positive TRAb. Making the TCR library involved RNA that had been extracted from PBMCs. Study conclusions and caveats: Persistent Graves' disease cases displayed lower TCR diversity than newly diagnosed ones.

In building TCR beta libraries, iRepertoire HTBI primers were used together with Arm-PCR of CDR3 regions. MiXCR, applied by TCRdb to the multiplex PCR reads, yields one record per CDR3 protein. The table shows about 460,000 distinct CDR3 sequences, with around a fifth occurring only once. Here the sequenced sample was peripheral blood mononuclear cells (PBMCs), taken when the disease was refractory, from a patient treated with antithyroid drugs. The chain combines TRBV28 with TRBJ2-7; D gene uncertain. The source is a female donor with Graves disease. CDR3 DNA: TGTGCCAGCAGTACAACATTGGGTGTGGTCCACGAGCAGTACTTC. Amino acid sequence: CASSTTLGVVHEQYF. The entire variable domain, with the rest obtained from reference TRBV28 and TRBJ2-7, is as follows: DVKVTQSSRYLVKRTGEKVFLECVQDMDHENMFWYRQDPGLGLRLIYFSYDVKMKEKGDIPEGYSVSREKKERFSLILESASTNQTSMYLCASSTTLGVVHEQYFGPGTRLTVT.